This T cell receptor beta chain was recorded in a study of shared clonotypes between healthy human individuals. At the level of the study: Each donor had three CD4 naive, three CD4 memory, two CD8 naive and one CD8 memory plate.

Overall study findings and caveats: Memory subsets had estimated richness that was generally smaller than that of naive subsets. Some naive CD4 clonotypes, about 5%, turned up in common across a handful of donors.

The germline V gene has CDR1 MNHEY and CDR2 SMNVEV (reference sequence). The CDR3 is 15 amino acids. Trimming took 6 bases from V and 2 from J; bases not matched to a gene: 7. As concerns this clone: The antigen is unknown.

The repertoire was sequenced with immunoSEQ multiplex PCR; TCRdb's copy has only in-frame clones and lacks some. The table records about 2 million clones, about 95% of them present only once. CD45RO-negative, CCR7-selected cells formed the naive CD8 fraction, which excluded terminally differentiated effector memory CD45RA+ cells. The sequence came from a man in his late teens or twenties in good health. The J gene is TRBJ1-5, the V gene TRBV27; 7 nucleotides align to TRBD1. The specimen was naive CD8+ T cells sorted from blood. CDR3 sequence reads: CASSQRQGGNQPQHF. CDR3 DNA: TGTGCCAGCAGCCAGCGGCAGGGGGGCAATCAGCCCCAGCATTTT.